Each of the 32 T cell receptor beta chains below was sequenced from the same sample in a study of CD8+CD57+ T cells in acquired aplastic anemia. The template for TCR beta VDJ and CDR3 sequence profiling was genomic DNA. TCRdb reprocessed the reads with MiXCR, giving one entry per CDR3 protein. The table records fewer than 200,000 distinct CDR3 sequences, around 45% of them present only once. Sequenced material: sorted CD4+, CD8+, or CD8+CD57+ T cells (not recorded which) from PBMCs. These receptors all come from a human donor in good health.

The CDR3, as DNA: TGCAGTGCTAGCCGGGGGGGGGCTAACTCTGAGCAGTTCTTC. Its translation: CSASRGGANSEQFF. The chain combines TRBV20-1 with TRBJ2-1, with 8 bases that match TRBD2. This CDR3 is 14 amino acids long. V lost 3 bases to trimming and J lost 9 bases; unmatched junction nucleotides: 10. The V gene's germline CDR1 is DFQATT and CDR2 SNEGSKA (reference sequence).

The J gene is TRBJ2-7, the V gene TRBV10-3, with no clear D. Looked up from germline, CDR1 is ENHRY and CDR2 is SYGVKD. This CDR3 has 16 residues. The V gene lost 6 bases and the J gene lost 3 bases, with 21 bases spanning the gap. CDR3 sequence: CAISAHNKADGYEQYF. The CDR3 DNA reads TGTGCCATCAGCGCCCATAATAAGGCGGACGGCTACGAGCAGTACTTC.

Concerning this clonotype itself: This may arise from a read error, as a much more abundant clone is one base away. V is TRBV9 and J is TRBJ2-1; D gene uncertain. CDR1 and CDR2 (germline): SGDLS, YYNGEE. This CDR3 spans 13 amino acids. The DNA for the CDR3 is TGCGCCAGCAGCCAAGGCAGAGACAATGAGCAGTTCTTC. Its translation is CASSQGRDNEQFF.

V is TRBV9 and J is TRBJ2-7; possibly TRBD1 for D (5 bases). Germline V gene data show CDR1 as SGDLS and CDR2 as YYNGEE. The CDR3 contains 15 residues. The ends were cut back, 0 bases at V and 3 bases at J, with 13 bases in the middle. The CDR3 DNA sequence: TGTGCCAGCAGCGTAGATGATAGGGGCATCTACGAGCAGTACTTC. This gives the protein CASSVDDRGIYEQYF.

This clonotype occurred many times. The chain carries TRBV11-2 and TRBJ2-3; D not certain. This CDR3 has 12 amino acids. In germline, CDR1 is SGHAT, CDR2 FQNNGV. V was pared by 1 base and J by 14 bases, with 13 bases between. The CDR3 loop is CASSLGTGSRYF. CDR3 in DNA: TGTGCCAGCAGCTTAGGAACTGGATCTCGGTATTTT.

V and J are TRBV2 and TRBJ2-2; 7 bases are shared with TRBD1. J lost 0 bases, V lost 6 bases, and 4 bases had no gene match. This CDR3 has 15 residues. The germline V gene encodes CDR1 SNHLY and CDR2 FYNNEI. CDR3 nucleotide sequence: TGTGCCAGCAGGGATGGACAGGCGAACACCGGGGAGCTGTTTTTT. Amino acids: CASRDGQANTGELFF.

A single count supports this clonotype. This sequence joins TRBV10-2 and TRBJ1-1; no reliable D call. This CDR3 is built from 12 residues. Germline values: CDR1 WSHSY, CDR2 SAAADI. V shed 3 bases and J shed 6 bases, with 8 bases lying between them. Here the CDR3 reads CASSDQSAEAFF. The CDR3, as DNA: TGCGCCAGCAGTGATCAGTCCGCTGAAGCTTTCTTT.

The chain links TRBV19 to TRBJ1-1; D not certain. This CDR3 region has 14 residues. CDR1 and CDR2 from the germline V gene are LNHDA and SQIVND (reference sequence). Trimming left V 6 bases short and J 0 bases short, with 11 bases between. The CDR3 here is CASRMKIMNTEAFF. Here the CDR3 DNA reads TGTGCCAGTAGAATGAAGATTATGAACACTGAAGCTTTCTTT.

The table lists this clonotype with many counts. The chain has TRBV9 and TRBJ1-3; D is ambiguous. V was pared by 4 bases and J by 0 bases, with 8 bases between. CDR1 and CDR2 from the germline V gene are SGDLS and YYNGEE. This CDR3 spans 14 amino acids. The CDR3 sequence is CASSRASSGNTIYF. The CDR3 DNA reads as TGTGCCAGCAGCCGCGCCAGCTCTGGAAACACCATATATTTT.

This clonotype was picked up a small number of times. The rearrangement uses TRBV3-1 and TRBJ2-3; TRBD1 is a possible D gene (6 bases). Germline CDR1 and CDR2: LGHDT and YNNKEL (reference sequence). The V end lost 0 bases, the J end lost 6 bases, and 19 bases lay between the germline ends. The CDR3 sequence is 17 residues long. CDR3 nucleotides: TGTGCCAGCAGCCAAGATCTGATAGGACAGTTTTCCGATACGCAGTATTTT. It specifies CASSQDLIGQFSDTQYF.

This clonotype showed up many times. The genes are TRBV7-3 and TRBJ2-2, with TRBD1 identical over 8 bases. Germline V gene lookup returns CDR1 SGHTA and CDR2 FQGTGA. V was clipped by 1 base and J by 1 base; unmatched bases: 8. The CDR3 is made up of 18 amino acids. CDR3 bases: TGTGCCAGCAGCTTAAAGTTTCAGGGGGCTCAGAACACCGGGGAGCTGTTTTTT. This sequence encodes CASSLKFQGAQNTGELFF. The full variable domain, completed using reference TRBV7-3 and TRBJ2-2, is GAGVSQTPSNKVTEKGKYVELRCDPISGHTALYWYRQSLGQGPEFLIYFQGTGAADDSGLPNDRFFAVRPEGSVSTLKIQRTERGDSAVYLCASSLKFQGAQNTGELFFGEGSRLTVL.

Concerning this clonotype itself: Mismatch with germline at one junction end may stem from a read error. The V gene is TRBV7-3, the J gene TRBJ2-6; weak D call: TRBD1 (5 bases). In germline, CDR1 is SGHTA, CDR2 FQGTGA. This CDR3 is built from 13 residues. CDR3 nucleotide sequence: TGTGCCAGCAGTATGTATGGGGCCAGCGTCCTGACTTTC. Its protein is CASSMYGASVLTF.

As regards this clonotype: Sequence at one end of the junction differs from germline and may be a read error. This chain joins TRBV7-3 and TRBJ2-2; the D call may be TRBD1 or TRBD2 (6 bases each). This CDR3 region has 11 residues. CDR1 SGHTA and CDR2 FQGTGA come from the germline V gene. The CDR3 region has the DNA TGTGCCAGCAGCTTCGAGGGGGGGCTGTTTTTT. This gives the protein CASSFEGGLFF.

This clonotype was detected ten times or more. A read error may produce the germline difference seen at one junction end. This rearrangement joins TRBV7-3 to TRBJ2-6; the D gene could be TRBD1 or TRBD2 (6 bases each). The CDR3 is made up of 15 amino acids. Per the germline V gene, CDR1 is SGHTA and CDR2 is FQGTGA. DNA of the CDR3: TGTGCCAGCAGCCGGGGGCCCTCTGGGACCAACGTCCTGACTTTC. It specifies CASSRGPSGTNVLTF.

This clonotype was recorded at least ten times. The CDR3 region is CSATGRNYGYTF. CDR3 DNA sequence: TGCAGTGCTACCGGGAGGAACTATGGCTACACCTTC. This chain links TRBV20-1 with TRBJ1-2; D is undetermined. The germline CDR1 and CDR2 sequences are DFQATT and SNEGSKA (reference sequence). This CDR3 contains 12 residues. V shed 4 bases and J shed 2 bases, with 8 bases lying between them.

V usage is TRBV2 and J usage is TRBJ1-5; a weak D match, TRBD1 (6 bases). The V gene's germline CDR1 is SNHLY and CDR2 FYNNEI. The CDR3 has 13 residues. Trimming pared 6 bases from V and 7 bases from J, leaving 13 bases between. The CDR3 bases are TGTGCCAGCAGGGCGGGGGCTTTGCAGCCCCAGCATTTT. This translates into CASRAGALQPQHF.

The table lists this clonotype with many counts. The rearrangement joins TRBV29-1 to TRBJ2-3; D gene uncertain. The CDR3 is made up of 12 amino acids. CDR1 and CDR2 from the germline V gene are SQVTM and ANQGSEA. V was clipped by 2 bases and J by 2 bases, with 5 bases between them. DNA of the CDR3: TGCAGCGTTGAACAGAACACAGATACGCAGTATTTT. Encoded protein: CSVEQNTDTQYF.

About this clonotype itself: Since a much larger clone is just one base distant, this may be a read error. The CDR3 does not end in the conserved phenylalanine or tryptophan, so this is likely a read error. The chain links TRBV6-1 to TRBJ1-2, with unresolved D. Germline loops: CDR1 MNHNS, CDR2 SASEGT. This CDR3 spans 12 amino acids. The V gene lost 6 bases and the J gene lost 6 bases, with 11 bases spanning the gap. CDR3 in amino acids: CASSRERDGYTC. In DNA, the CDR3 is TGTGCCAGCAGCCGAGAGCGGGATGGCTACACCTGC.

This clonotype was picked up a small number of times. This chain links TRBV10-3 with TRBJ2-5; 11 bases fit TRBD2. CDR1 is ENHRY and CDR2 is SYGVKD in the germline V gene. With 5 bases clipped from V and 4 bases from J, the junction kept 6 bases outside the gene matches. The CDR3 consists of 15 residues. The CDR3 sequence is CAISPGLAGGETQYF. The CDR3 DNA sequence: TGTGCCATCAGTCCAGGACTAGCGGGCGGAGAGACCCAGTACTTC.

The CDR3 spells CASSQGQGHTDTQYF. CDR3 in DNA: TGTGCCAGTAGCCAAGGACAGGGGCACACAGATACGCAGTATTTT. This chain links TRBV19 with TRBJ2-3; 9 nucleotides match TRBD1. The CDR3 runs to 15 residues. V shed 6 bases, J shed 2 bases, and the junction held 6 bases outside the gene matches. Germline V lookup: CDR1 LNHDA, CDR2 SQIVND (reference sequence).

This chain links TRBV7-6 with TRBJ2-1, with a possible D match to TRBD2 (5 bases). The germline gives CDR1 SGHVS, CDR2 FNYEAQ. The V gene lost 0 bases and the J gene lost 11 bases, with 11 bases spanning the gap. This CDR3 has 13 residues. The CDR3 protein is CASSLAGETKQFF. DNA for the CDR3: TGTGCCAGCAGCTTAGCGGGAGAGACAAAGCAGTTCTTC. Full variable domain (missing parts from reference TRBV7-6 and TRBJ2-1): GAGVSQSPRYKVTKRGQDVALRCDPISGHVSLYWYRQALGQGPEFLTYFNYEAQQDKSGLPNDRFSAERPEGSISTLTIQRTEQRDSAMYRCASSLAGETKQFFGPGTRLTVL.

This clonotype showed up just once. This sequence joins TRBV9 and TRBJ1-6; 7 positions agree with TRBD1. Germline V gene sequence: CDR1 SGDLS, CDR2 YYNGEE. The V and J ends lost 4 bases and 0 bases, in that order; junction bases with no gene match: 10. The CDR3 spans 18 residues. The CDR3 DNA is TGTGCCAGCAGCTACGCACAGGGGTCGAGCTCCTATAATTCACCCCTCCACTTT. This encodes CASSYAQGSSSYNSPLHF.

This chain links TRBV19 with TRBJ1-4; 8 bases are a match to TRBD1. CDR1 LNHDA and CDR2 SQIVND come from the germline V gene (reference sequence). The CDR3 is 13 amino acids. The ends lost 8 bases at V and 7 bases at J; junction bases unmatched: 6. CDR3 DNA: TGTGCCAGTCGAAAGGACAGGGTTGAAAAACTGTTTTTT. This gives the protein CASRKDRVEKLFF.

This clonotype showed up many times. The chain couples TRBV11-2 to TRBJ1-2; unclear D gene. Trimming took off 2 bases at V and 2 bases at J, with 18 bases between the two ends. Germline CDR1 and CDR2: SGHAT and FQNNGV. The CDR3 covers 17 residues. The CDR3 sequence is CASSLFRLGAGNYGYTF. In DNA form, the CDR3 reads TGTGCCAGCAGCTTATTTAGATTGGGTGCGGGGAACTATGGCTACACCTTC.

This sequence joins TRBV7-6 and TRBJ1-1; D remains unclear. CDR3 length: 13 residues. Trimming stripped 2 bases from V and 1 base from J, with 5 bases between. Germline CDR1 and CDR2: SGHVS and FNYEAQ. CDR3 loop: CASSLTTNTEAFF. The CDR3 bases are TGTGCCAGCAGCTTAACCACGAACACTGAAGCTTTCTTT.

The sample holds many counts of this clonotype. This chain links TRBV2 with TRBJ2-7, with TRBD2 as a possible D gene (5 bases). The CDR3 has 15 residues. Germline V gene data show CDR1 as SNHLY and CDR2 as FYNNEI. The V end lost 6 bases, the J end lost 0 bases, and 15 bases lay between the germline ends. The CDR3 region is CASRDRTGSSYEQYF. DNA of the CDR3: TGTGCCAGCAGAGATCGGACTGGGAGCTCCTACGAGCAGTACTTC. Complete variable domain (other parts from reference TRBV2 and TRBJ2-7): EPEVTQTPSHQVTQMGQEVILRCVPISNHLYFYWYRQILGQKVEFLVSFYNNEISEKSEIFDDQFSVERPDGSNFTLKIRSTKLEDSAMYFCASRDRTGSSYEQYFGPGTRLTVT.

This chain connects TRBV19 to TRBJ2-5; D unclear. From germline, CDR1 is LNHDA and CDR2 SQIVND (reference sequence). V lost 3 bases and J lost 5, with 13 bases in between. The length of the CDR3 is 14 residues. The DNA of the CDR3 is TGTGCCAGTAGTATCGGGCTCCTCTCCGAGACCCAGTACTTC. Translating gives CASSIGLLSETQYF.

This clonotype showed up many times. This chain links TRBV19 with TRBJ1-5; tentatively, D is TRBD1 (6 bases). The CDR3 spans 14 residues. Germline lookup yields CDR1 LNHDA and CDR2 SQIVND (reference sequence). Between the trimmed V and J ends, which lost 7 bases and 1 base, there was a span of 11 bases. DNA for the CDR3: TGTGCCAGTACCTATCAGGGGAGCAATCAGCCCCAGCATTTT. Translation gives CASTYQGSNQPQHF.

CDR3 sequence (DNA): TGCAGTGCTGTGAGGACAGGGGGCCTGGATGGCTACACCTTC. It translates to CSAVRTGGLDGYTF. V gene TRBV20-1 combines with J gene TRBJ1-2; the match to TRBD1 covers 11 bases. CDR1 and CDR2 (germline): DFQATT, SNEGSKA (reference sequence). The CDR3 length is 14 residues. V was clipped by 5 bases and J by 6 bases; unmatched bases: 8.

Regarding this clonotype: A much bigger clone sits one base away, suggesting this may be a read error. The genes are TRBV25-1 and TRBJ2-5; maybe TRBD2 (5 bases). Between the trimmed V and J ends, which lost 5 bases and 9 bases, there was a span of 19 bases. This CDR3 comprises 14 residues. Germline values: CDR1 MGHDK, CDR2 SYGVNS. In nucleotides, the CDR3 is TGTGCCAGCAGTTTAGCACCGATGAGGGAGTCCCAGTACTTC. It is translated as CASSLAPMRESQYF.

This clonotype appeared many times. In nucleotides, the CDR3 is TGTGCCAGTAGACCCGGGGGACGGAGGAACACCGGGGAGCTGTTTTTT. Translating it yields CASRPGGRRNTGELFF. The J gene is TRBJ2-2, the V gene TRBV19; D possibly corresponds to TRBD2 (6 bases). The V gene's germline CDR1 is LNHDA and CDR2 SQIVND (reference sequence). There are 16 residues in the CDR3. Trimming took off 6 bases at V and 1 base at J, with 15 bases between the two ends.

This chain connects TRBV2 to TRBJ1-1; D is unresolved. The CDR3 sequence is 13 residues long. V was trimmed by 5 bases and J by 4 bases, leaving 11 bases between them. CDR1 is SNHLY, CDR2 FYNNEI, per germline. CDR3 loop: CASSTTSTTEAFF. CDR3 DNA sequence: TGTGCCAGCAGTACGACAAGCACCACTGAAGCTTTCTTT.